This T cell receptor beta chain was sequenced for a study of shared clonotypes between healthy human individuals. TCRdb's copy holds only in-frame clones and misses some; the assay was immunoSEQ multiplex PCR. The repertoire holds fewer than 850,000 clones, with around 90% as singletons. After removal of 4 bases from V and 8 bases from J, the junction contained 5 bases not matched to a gene. The CDR3 extends over 13 amino acids. The V gene's germline CDR1 is MNHEY and CDR2 SMNVEV (reference sequence). The sequence was collected from a man younger than 30 in good health. Some clones in this sample may be carry-over from other donors' samples. Sequenced input: memory CD8+ T cells from PBMCs. Subset in this sample: CD45RO+ cells pooled with CCR7-negative TemRA cells. The chain employs TRBV27 and TRBJ2-1; the match to TRBD2 covers 7 bases. The CDR3 is CASSSTSWDEQFF. The CDR3 DNA reads as TGTGCCAGCAGTTCGACTAGCTGGGATGAGCAGTTCTTC.